The T cell receptor beta chain under discussion was sequenced for a study of blood T cell repertoires in COVID-19. Study-level information: There were acute and convalescent COVID-19 samples, and they came from the United States, Italy and Spain. Nucleic acid was either cDNA or gDNA, and it came from T cells, B-cell-depleted T cells, or PBMCs.

TCRdb's copy holds only in-frame clones and misses some; the assay was immunoSEQ multiplex PCR. The repertoire consists of about 62,000 clones, with over 60% occurring once and the leading ten covering approximately 6.8%. Trimming pared 0 bases from V and 0 bases from J, leaving 9 bases between. Germline V gene lookup returns CDR1 SGHDT and CDR2 YYEEEE. This CDR3 contains 15 residues. This chain links TRBV5-6 with TRBJ1-1; D is undetermined. Source material: peripheral blood. The clonotype was recovered from a woman between 45 and 65 years old with active or convalescent COVID-19. CDR3 DNA: TGTGCCAGCAGCTTGGGGGCAAGCATGAACACTGAAGCTTTCTTT. Translation gives CASSLGASMNTEAFF.